This T cell receptor (beta chain) was sequenced during a study of T cell clonality in common variable immunodeficiency. The germline gives CDR1 SGHRS, CDR2 YFSETQ. With 2 bases clipped from V and 9 bases from J, the junction kept 6 bases outside the gene matches. This CDR3 is 16 amino acids long. Profiling relied on immunoSEQ multiplex PCR, and the TCRdb table lists in-frame clones only, not all of them. Found here are about 66,000 clones, no singletons; the ten largest cover about 1.5%. This clone was recorded at least ten times. Read coverage stops 3 residues before the CDR3 terminus; the germline J gene supplies the remainder.

The sample comprised peripheral blood mononuclear cells. The chain couples TRBV5-1 to TRBJ2-1, with TRBD2 matching 15 bases. This TCR derives from a person aged 18 to 75 in good health. The CDR3 is CASSFTGLAGGLEQFF. The sequenced part of the CDR3 DNA is TGCGCCAGCAGCTTTACAGGACTAGCGGGAGGGCTTGAG.